Below are 7 T cell receptor beta chains sequenced from a single sample in a study of shared clonotypes between healthy human individuals. The assay was immunoSEQ multiplex PCR, and TCRdb's table has in-frame clones only and misses some. The sample records 2 million to 2.5 million clones, less than 95% being singletons. The sequenced sample consisted of naive CD4+ T cells from PBMCs. Subset reported: CD45RA+ positively selected. Every receptor here comes from a man between 18 and 35 years old in good health. Some clones in this sample may be carry-over from other donors' samples.

J is TRBJ1-1 and V is TRBV28; a possible D gene is TRBD1 (6 bases). From germline, CDR1 is MDHEN and CDR2 SYDVKM. Trimming removed 5 bases at V and 0 bases at J, with 13 bases between. The length of the CDR3 is 15 residues. CDR3 coding DNA: TGTGCCAGCAGTAACAGGGACGTCTTGAACACTGAAGCTTTCTTT. This codes for CASSNRDVLNTEAFF.

This clone was seen just once. The chain carries TRBV5-3 and TRBJ2-1, with 12 bases that match TRBD2. TRBV5-3 is annotated as an ORF whose role is uncertain. The CDR3 totals 16 residues. The junction had 5 bases not matched to a gene; V was cut back by 4 bases and J by 3 bases. The CDR3 DNA follows: TGTGCCAGAAGCAGTGGACTAGCGGGATGCTACAATGAGCAGTTCTTC. Its translation: CARSSGLAGCYNEQFF.

This clone appeared once. The CDR3 DNA reads as TGTGCCAGCAGCTCCCTAGACAGGCAACTCAACGGCTACACCTTC. Translating gives CASSSLDRQLNGYTF. The chain links TRBV7-2 to TRBJ1-2; tentative D call: TRBD1 (6 bases). V was trimmed by 4 bases and J by 8 bases, leaving 20 bases between them. This CDR3 has 15 amino acids. Germline V lookup: CDR1 SGHTA, CDR2 FQGNSA.

This clone was recorded a few times. The same CDR3 arises from other DNA sequences in this sample as well. The chain carries TRBV28 and TRBJ2-7, with unresolved D. V dropped 1 base and J dropped 4 bases, with 5 bases sitting between them. This CDR3 is 12 amino acids long. Germline lookup yields CDR1 MDHEN and CDR2 SYDVKM. Here the CDR3 DNA reads TGTGCCAGCAGTTTATTAGGGTACGAGCAGTACTTC. Translating gives CASSLLGYEQYF.

Concerning this clone: This CDR3 is also generated by other DNA sequences in the sample. The chain links TRBV29-1 to TRBJ2-7; 7 bases match TRBD1. Unmatched junction bases numbered 3, after V lost 4 bases and J lost 3 bases. The CDR3 totals 12 residues. CDR1 SQVTM and CDR2 ANQGSEA come from the germline V gene. The CDR3 DNA reads TGCAGCGTTGCTCAGGGGGTCTACGAGCAGTACTTC. Amino acid sequence: CSVAQGVYEQYF.

With respect to this clone: The same CDR3 is also encoded by other DNA sequences in this sample. The rearrangement links TRBV7-9 to TRBJ2-1; 12 bases are shared with TRBD2. CDR1 SEHNR and CDR2 FQNEAQ come from the germline V gene (reference sequence). Unmatched junction bases numbered 3, after V lost 3 bases and J lost 0 bases. This CDR3 is 17 amino acids long. The CDR3 loop reads CASSFETSGSSYNEQFF. The CDR3 DNA is TGTGCCAGCAGCTTCGAGACTAGCGGGAGCTCCTACAATGAGCAGTTCTTC.

The chain links TRBV7-2 to TRBJ2-4, with 9 bases fitting TRBD1. CDR3 size: 15 residues. Losses at the gene ends were 1 base for V and 8 bases for J; bases not matched to a gene: 6. Germline-derived CDR1 and CDR2 are SGHTA and FQGNSA. The CDR3 bases are TGTGCCAGCAGCTTAGGTAGGGACAGGGTGTACATTCAGTACTTC. Amino acids: CASSLGRDRVYIQYF.